The 26 T cell receptor beta chains below come from one sample, sequenced in a study of OX40 agonist ivuxolimab in advanced cancers. Measured with immunoSEQ multiplex PCR; TCRdb has only the in-frame clones, and not every one. The sample lists tens of thousands of clones; 84% were seen once. This sample comprised CD4+ or CD8+ T cells sorted from blood, obtained in a trial of the OX40 agonist ivuxolimab. Source of these receptors: an adult with an advanced solid tumor such as melanoma, head and neck, liver or kidney cancer.

The chain couples TRBV19 to TRBJ2-5; a weak D match, TRBD2 (5 bases). The CDR3 length is 14 residues. V was pared by 4 bases and J by 4 bases, with 13 bases between. Germline V CDR1 and CDR2: LNHDA, SQIVND (reference sequence). CDR3 protein: CASSKTFGRETQYF. Written as DNA, the CDR3 is TGTGCCAGTAGTAAGACTTTTGGGAGAGAGACCCAGTACTTC.

This chain uses TRBV4-2 with TRBJ1-5, with 7 bases identical to TRBD1. Losses at the gene ends were 1 base for V and 0 bases for J; bases not matched to a gene: 3. The CDR3 extends over 16 amino acids. Germline values: CDR1 LGHNA, CDR2 YNFKEQ. CDR3 DNA: TGTGCCAGCAGCCAAGGGCAGGGGGTTAGCAATCAGCCCCAGCATTTT. This sequence encodes CASSQGQGVSNQPQHF.

This clone was seen only once. The chain joins TRBV6-1 to TRBJ2-3, with 7 bases lining up with TRBD2. The germline gives CDR1 MNHNS, CDR2 SASEGT. With V trimmed by 4 bases and J by 12 bases, 4 bases remained unmatched. This CDR3 has 11 residues. CDR3 amino acids: CASSGGGGQYF. The DNA of the CDR3 is TGTGCCAGCAGTGGGGGGGGAGGTCAGTATTTT.

This clone was recorded only once. The genes are TRBV7-2 and TRBJ2-7, with TRBD2 matching over 14 bases. Germline lookup yields CDR1 SGHTA and CDR2 FQGNSA. This CDR3 has 14 residues. With 5 bases clipped from V and 6 bases from J, the junction kept 3 bases outside the gene matches. This chain's CDR3 is CASSRTSGRSEQYF. CDR3 sequence (DNA): TGTGCCAGCAGCCGGACTAGCGGGAGGTCCGAGCAGTACTTC.

As regards this clone: Other nucleotide sequences in the sample specify the same CDR3. The chain recombines TRBV27 with TRBJ2-7; the D gene is possibly TRBD1 (6 bases). Germline V CDR1 and CDR2: MNHEY, SMNVEV (reference sequence). Trimming left V 6 bases short and J 3 bases short, with 12 bases between. The CDR3 runs to 13 residues. The CDR3 loop reads CASSLQGFYEQYF. CDR3 DNA: TGTGCCAGCAGCCTGCAGGGGTTCTACGAGCAGTACTTC.

In this sample, this clone turned up a few times. The CDR3 nucleotides read TGCGCCAGCAGCTTGGGGGACAGGGGGCATTATGGCTACACCTTC. Its translation is CASSLGDRGHYGYTF. This chain uses TRBV5-1 with TRBJ1-2; 12 nucleotides line up with TRBD1. The CDR3 loop spans 15 amino acids. With 0 bases clipped from V and 5 bases from J, the junction kept 2 bases outside the gene matches. CDR1 is SGHRS and CDR2 is YFSETQ in the germline V gene.

Details on this clone: Mismatch with germline at one junction end may stem from a read error. The chain uses TRBV12-5 and TRBJ2-1; D is undetermined. The CDR3 runs to 12 residues. Germline CDR1 reads LGHNT; CDR2 reads FRNRAP. CDR3 DNA: TGTGCTAGTCGTTTAAGGGCTAATGAGCAGTTCTTC. It translates to CASRLRANEQFF.

The chain has TRBV5-1 and TRBJ2-3, with TRBD1 identical over 9 bases. The CDR3 has 16 residues. CDR1 is SGHRS, CDR2 YFSETQ, per germline. The ends lost 0 bases at V and 4 bases at J; junction bases unmatched: 6. The DNA for the CDR3 is TGCGCCAGCAGCTTGGTTGGGACAGGGAATCCAGATACGCAGTATTTT. It yields the protein CASSLVGTGNPDTQYF.

This clone was found once. The CDR3 coding sequence is TGTGCCAGCTCACCACGGACTCAAGAGACCCAGTACTTC. This codes for CASSPRTQETQYF. V and J are TRBV18 and TRBJ2-5, with D possibly TRBD2 on 5 matching bases. CDR1 is KGHSH, CDR2 LQKENI, per germline. This CDR3 is built from 13 residues. The V end was cut by 1 base, the J end by 2 bases, with 5 bases between.

The chain joins TRBV5-1 to TRBJ2-5, with 11 positions matching TRBD2. V was pared by 4 bases and J by 2 bases, with 4 bases of the junction left unmatched. Germline V lookup: CDR1 SGHRS, CDR2 YFSETQ. The CDR3 spans 15 residues. CDR3 protein: CASSPTSGSQETQYF. DNA for the CDR3: TGCGCCAGCAGCCCCACTAGCGGGAGTCAAGAGACCCAGTACTTC.

The rearrangement links TRBV14 to TRBJ2-7; 8 nucleotides line up with TRBD1. Unmatched junction bases numbered 7, after V lost 3 bases and J lost 6 bases. Germline-derived CDR1 and CDR2 are SGHDN and FVKESK. The CDR3 covers 14 residues. The CDR3: CASSQDRVMGEQYF. CDR3 DNA: TGTGCCAGCAGCCAGGACAGGGTAATGGGCGAGCAGTACTTC.

The V and J genes are TRBV5-1 and TRBJ2-7; D might be TRBD1 (6 bases). The CDR3 contains 13 residues. Trimming cost V 4 bases and J 1 base, with 9 bases left between them. Germline CDR1 and CDR2: SGHRS and YFSETQ. CDR3 nucleotides: TGCGCCAGCAGCCTCGGACAGTCCTACGAGCAGTACTTC. This translates into CASSLGQSYEQYF.

This chain joins TRBV29-1 and TRBJ2-7; no definite D call. V lost 5 bases and J 4 bases, leaving 9 bases between the germline ends. The CDR3 is 11 residues long. Germline CDR1 reads SQVTM; CDR2 reads ANQGSEA. Written as DNA, the CDR3 is TGCAGCGTTTTGATTTTTTACGAGCAGTACTTC. This gives the protein CSVLIFYEQYF.

The chain joins TRBV28 to TRBJ1-2; 7 bases agree with TRBD1. Germline lookup yields CDR1 MDHEN and CDR2 SYDVKM. The CDR3 is 15 residues long. V was pared by 5 bases and J by 0 bases, with 6 bases of the junction left unmatched. The CDR3 sequence: CASSLQTGTNYGYTF. In DNA, the CDR3 is TGTGCCAGCAGTCTTCAGACAGGGACTAACTATGGCTACACCTTC.

The chain's CDR3 is CASSIPSGGSATYNEQFF. The DNA for the CDR3 is TGTGCCAGTAGTATCCCCTCGGGGGGTAGCGCGACCTACAATGAGCAGTTCTTC. This chain links TRBV19 with TRBJ2-1; 7 positions agree with TRBD2. The CDR3 is 18 residues long. Germline-derived CDR1 and CDR2 are LNHDA and SQIVND (reference sequence). J was trimmed by 2 bases and V by 3 bases; bases with no gene match: 13.

The chain joins TRBV7-3 to TRBJ1-1, with D possibly matching TRBD1 (6 bases). The CDR3 totals 13 residues. V lost 5 bases and J lost 1, with 8 bases in between. CDR1 and CDR2 (germline): SGHTA, FQGTGA. The CDR3 nucleotides read TGTGCCAGCAGCGAACAGGGGAACACTGAAGCTTTCTTT. Protein sequence: CASSEQGNTEAFF.

The chain couples TRBV5-8 to TRBJ2-3; 8 positions match TRBD2. The germline V gene encodes CDR1 SGHTS and CDR2 YDEGEE. This CDR3 comprises 14 residues. V trimming: 4 bases; J trimming: 4 bases; junction bases outside the gene matches: 5. CDR3 bases: TGTGCCAGCAGCGGGACTAGTCACGCAGATACGCAGTATTTT. The encoded protein is CASSGTSHADTQYF.

The genes are TRBV6-5 and TRBJ2-6, with D hard to call. V lost 6 bases, J lost 0 bases, and 9 bases lay in between. This CDR3 has 15 amino acids. The germline V gene encodes CDR1 MNHEY and CDR2 SVGAGI. DNA for the CDR3: TGTGCCAGCAGGTCCCAAGGCTCTGGGGCCAACGTCCTGACTTTC. Translation gives CASRSQGSGANVLTF.

The rearrangement joins TRBV18 to TRBJ2-3, with a weak D call TRBD2 (5 bases). Germline lookup yields CDR1 KGHSH and CDR2 LQKENI. The CDR3 runs to 14 residues. The ends were cut back, 4 bases at V and 5 bases at J, with 13 bases in the middle. The CDR3 DNA reads TGTGCCAGCTCACTGGGGTCGGGGAGAGATACGCAGTATTTT. Amino acids: CASSLGSGRDTQYF.

The rearrangement links TRBV5-8 to TRBJ2-2; D is uncertain. The length of the CDR3 is 15 residues. Trimming stripped 3 bases from V and 3 bases from J, with 12 bases between. Germline CDR1 reads SGHTS; CDR2 reads YDEGEE. The CDR3 DNA sequence: TGTGCCAGCAGCTCTACCTTGGATCACACCGGGGAGCTGTTTTTT. Protein sequence: CASSSTLDHTGELFF.

This chain uses TRBV21-1 with TRBJ2-7; the table's D call TRBD1 went unverified against the DNA. TRBV21-1 is designated a pseudogene. CDR3 length equals 13 residues. CDR3 sequence reads: CAPTLDRSYEQYF. The CDR3 DNA sequence: TGTGCCCCCACCTTGGACAGGAGCTACGAGCAGTACTTC.

Details on this clone: This sample includes further DNA sequences coding for the same CDR3. The DNA of the CDR3 is TGTGCCAGCAGCGACGGACAGGGACGAGAGACCCAGTACTTC. Translated, it gives CASSDGQGRETQYF. The chain carries TRBV6-1 and TRBJ2-5; 8 bases align to TRBD1. CDR3 length equals 14 residues. In germline, CDR1 is MNHNS, CDR2 SASEGT. Germline trimming cut 6 bases from V and 4 bases from J; bases unmatched to any gene: 7.

This clone appeared a single time. The rearrangement links TRBV6-5 to TRBJ1-5; maybe TRBD1 (5 bases). CDR3 length equals 14 residues. Germline CDR1 and CDR2: MNHEY and SVGAGI. Trimming removed 0 bases from V and 11 bases from J, with 14 bases in between. CDR3 DNA: TGTGCCAGCAGTTACTCATACCAGGGAGGGGCCCAGCATTTT. The encoded protein is CASSYSYQGGAQHF.

This clone has only a few counts. This chain joins TRBV27 and TRBJ2-2; 9 bases are shared with TRBD1. The V segment lost 5 bases and the J segment 7 bases; nucleotides outside the gene matches: 8. Looked up from germline, CDR1 is MNHEY and CDR2 is SMNVEV (reference sequence). CDR3 length: 15 residues. CDR3 residues: CASSMGTGRGGELFF. The CDR3 DNA is TGTGCCAGCAGTATGGGGACAGGGAGAGGCGGGGAGCTGTTTTTT.

This sequence joins TRBV7-9 and TRBJ1-4; D unclear. Germline values: CDR1 SEHNR, CDR2 FQNEAQ (reference sequence). This CDR3 has 12 residues. Deletions cut 6 bases from V and 8 bases from J, with 10 bases between. CDR3 region: CASSMRTEKLFF. The DNA for the CDR3 is TGTGCCAGCAGTATGCGGACCGAAAAACTGTTTTTT.

In DNA, the CDR3 is TGCGCCAGCAGAAGCGTGGCGAACACCGGGGAGCTGTTTTTT. This sequence encodes CASRSVANTGELFF. The rearrangement uses TRBV10-2 and TRBJ2-2; D gene ambiguous. V gave up 6 bases and J gave up 0 bases, with 8 bases separating them. The CDR3 has 14 amino acids. The V gene's germline CDR1 is WSHSY and CDR2 SAAADI.